Each of the 10 T cell receptor beta chains below was sequenced from the same sample in a study of PD-L1 blockade in urothelial cancer. TCRdb keeps only in-frame clones here, not all; method: immunoSEQ multiplex PCR. The sample lists 50,000 to 65,000 clones; approximately 87% were seen once. The source was PBMCs, collected around atezolizumab (anti-PD-L1) treatment. The receptor source for this set is a man aged 35-49 years with urothelial cancer.

The chain employs TRBV19 and TRBJ2-6, with TRBD1 identical over 8 bases. The CDR3 length is 18 residues. V was clipped by 7 bases and J by 0 bases; unmatched bases: 11. Germline V CDR1 and CDR2: LNHDA, SQIVND (reference sequence). The CDR3 loop is CASKRYSGGLSGANVLTF. The DNA for the CDR3 is TGTGCCAGTAAGAGGTATTCAGGGGGCCTCTCTGGGGCCAACGTCCTGACTTTC.

The chain links TRBV19 to TRBJ2-3, with 8 bases lining up with TRBD1. Per the germline V gene, CDR1 is LNHDA and CDR2 is SQIVND (reference sequence). The CDR3 is 14 residues long. V shed 7 bases and J 3 bases; nucleotides not matched to a gene: 6. DNA for the CDR3: TGTGCCAGTACACTCGACAGGGGTACAGATACGCAGTATTTT. Its protein is CASTLDRGTDTQYF.

This CDR3 is CASSQETRSEAFF. The CDR3 DNA reads TGTGCCAGCAGCCAAGAAACTAGGTCTGAAGCTTTCTTT. The chain carries TRBV4-2 and TRBJ1-1; D ambiguous. The V and J ends lost 0 bases and 6 bases respectively, with 8 bases between them. CDR3 length: 13 amino acids. Germline V gene data show CDR1 as LGHNA and CDR2 as YNFKEQ.

V gene TRBV19 combines with J gene TRBJ2-1, with 7 bases matching TRBD2. The CDR3 has 17 amino acids. Germline CDR1 LNHDA, CDR2 SQIVND (reference sequence). J was trimmed by 3 bases and V by 7 bases; bases with no gene match: 15. In DNA, the CDR3 is TGTGCCAGTACGTTCGCGGGGGACGGCAATAACTACAATGAGCAGTTCTTC. Translating gives CASTFAGDGNNYNEQFF.

By share of the sample, this clone is medium-sized. This rearrangement joins TRBV4-3 to TRBJ2-3, with TRBD1 as a possible D gene (5 bases). Per the germline V gene, CDR1 is LGHNA and CDR2 is YSLEER. Between the trimmed V and J ends, which lost 0 bases and 6 bases, there was a span of 19 bases. The CDR3 has 17 residues. The CDR3: CASSQDRVTGPSDTQYF. In nucleotides, the CDR3 is TGCGCCAGCAGCCAAGATAGGGTCACAGGTCCCTCCGATACGCAGTATTTT.

There are a few counts of this clone. The chain links TRBV11-2 to TRBJ2-5, with unresolved D. V was clipped by 1 base and J by 1 base, with 10 bases between them. The CDR3 is 15 amino acids. Germline V gene data show CDR1 as SGHAT and CDR2 as FQNNGV. For the CDR3, the DNA is TGTGCCAGCAGCTTAGGTTCCACAATCCAAGAGACCCAGTACTTC. Amino acids: CASSLGSTIQETQYF.

This clone has more than one count but fewer than ten. V is TRBV4-1 and J is TRBJ1-1; 7 bases line up with TRBD1. Trimming removed 7 bases from V and 4 bases from J; junction bases left unmatched: 6. The CDR3 length is 13 residues. Germline CDR1 and CDR2: MGHRA and YSYEKL. This CDR3 reads CASKIQGGTEAFF. CDR3 in DNA: TGCGCCAGCAAGATCCAGGGGGGCACTGAAGCTTTCTTT.

This clone has a single count. This chain joins TRBV28 and TRBJ2-1, with a tentative D call TRBD1 (6 bases). Germline CDR1 and CDR2: MDHEN and SYDVKM. Trimming removed 4 bases at V and 6 bases at J, with 19 bases between. This CDR3 is 16 amino acids long. CDR3 sequence reads: CASSSARTVGSNEQFF. In nucleotides, the CDR3 is TGTGCCAGCAGTTCGGCGCGGACAGTGGGGTCCAATGAGCAGTTCTTC.

The rearrangement uses TRBV19 and TRBJ2-2, with TRBD2 identical over 7 bases. The trim removed 9 bases at V and 2 bases at J, leaving 6 bases unmatched. Looked up from germline, CDR1 is LNHDA and CDR2 is SQIVND (reference sequence). The CDR3 length is 14 residues. The CDR3 loop reads CASSREVNTGELFF. The CDR3, as DNA: TGTGCCAGCAGTCGGGAGGTAAACACCGGGGAGCTGTTTTTT.

This clone was seen more than once but under ten times. V usage is TRBV9 and J usage is TRBJ2-7; TRBD2 agrees at 7 bases. V was pared by 4 bases and J by 0 bases, with 7 bases of the junction left unmatched. Germline CDR1 reads SGDLS; CDR2 reads YYNGEE. The CDR3 covers 15 residues. CDR3 protein: CASSPPSGASYEQYF. The CDR3 region has the DNA TGTGCCAGCAGCCCACCGAGCGGGGCCTCCTACGAGCAGTACTTC.